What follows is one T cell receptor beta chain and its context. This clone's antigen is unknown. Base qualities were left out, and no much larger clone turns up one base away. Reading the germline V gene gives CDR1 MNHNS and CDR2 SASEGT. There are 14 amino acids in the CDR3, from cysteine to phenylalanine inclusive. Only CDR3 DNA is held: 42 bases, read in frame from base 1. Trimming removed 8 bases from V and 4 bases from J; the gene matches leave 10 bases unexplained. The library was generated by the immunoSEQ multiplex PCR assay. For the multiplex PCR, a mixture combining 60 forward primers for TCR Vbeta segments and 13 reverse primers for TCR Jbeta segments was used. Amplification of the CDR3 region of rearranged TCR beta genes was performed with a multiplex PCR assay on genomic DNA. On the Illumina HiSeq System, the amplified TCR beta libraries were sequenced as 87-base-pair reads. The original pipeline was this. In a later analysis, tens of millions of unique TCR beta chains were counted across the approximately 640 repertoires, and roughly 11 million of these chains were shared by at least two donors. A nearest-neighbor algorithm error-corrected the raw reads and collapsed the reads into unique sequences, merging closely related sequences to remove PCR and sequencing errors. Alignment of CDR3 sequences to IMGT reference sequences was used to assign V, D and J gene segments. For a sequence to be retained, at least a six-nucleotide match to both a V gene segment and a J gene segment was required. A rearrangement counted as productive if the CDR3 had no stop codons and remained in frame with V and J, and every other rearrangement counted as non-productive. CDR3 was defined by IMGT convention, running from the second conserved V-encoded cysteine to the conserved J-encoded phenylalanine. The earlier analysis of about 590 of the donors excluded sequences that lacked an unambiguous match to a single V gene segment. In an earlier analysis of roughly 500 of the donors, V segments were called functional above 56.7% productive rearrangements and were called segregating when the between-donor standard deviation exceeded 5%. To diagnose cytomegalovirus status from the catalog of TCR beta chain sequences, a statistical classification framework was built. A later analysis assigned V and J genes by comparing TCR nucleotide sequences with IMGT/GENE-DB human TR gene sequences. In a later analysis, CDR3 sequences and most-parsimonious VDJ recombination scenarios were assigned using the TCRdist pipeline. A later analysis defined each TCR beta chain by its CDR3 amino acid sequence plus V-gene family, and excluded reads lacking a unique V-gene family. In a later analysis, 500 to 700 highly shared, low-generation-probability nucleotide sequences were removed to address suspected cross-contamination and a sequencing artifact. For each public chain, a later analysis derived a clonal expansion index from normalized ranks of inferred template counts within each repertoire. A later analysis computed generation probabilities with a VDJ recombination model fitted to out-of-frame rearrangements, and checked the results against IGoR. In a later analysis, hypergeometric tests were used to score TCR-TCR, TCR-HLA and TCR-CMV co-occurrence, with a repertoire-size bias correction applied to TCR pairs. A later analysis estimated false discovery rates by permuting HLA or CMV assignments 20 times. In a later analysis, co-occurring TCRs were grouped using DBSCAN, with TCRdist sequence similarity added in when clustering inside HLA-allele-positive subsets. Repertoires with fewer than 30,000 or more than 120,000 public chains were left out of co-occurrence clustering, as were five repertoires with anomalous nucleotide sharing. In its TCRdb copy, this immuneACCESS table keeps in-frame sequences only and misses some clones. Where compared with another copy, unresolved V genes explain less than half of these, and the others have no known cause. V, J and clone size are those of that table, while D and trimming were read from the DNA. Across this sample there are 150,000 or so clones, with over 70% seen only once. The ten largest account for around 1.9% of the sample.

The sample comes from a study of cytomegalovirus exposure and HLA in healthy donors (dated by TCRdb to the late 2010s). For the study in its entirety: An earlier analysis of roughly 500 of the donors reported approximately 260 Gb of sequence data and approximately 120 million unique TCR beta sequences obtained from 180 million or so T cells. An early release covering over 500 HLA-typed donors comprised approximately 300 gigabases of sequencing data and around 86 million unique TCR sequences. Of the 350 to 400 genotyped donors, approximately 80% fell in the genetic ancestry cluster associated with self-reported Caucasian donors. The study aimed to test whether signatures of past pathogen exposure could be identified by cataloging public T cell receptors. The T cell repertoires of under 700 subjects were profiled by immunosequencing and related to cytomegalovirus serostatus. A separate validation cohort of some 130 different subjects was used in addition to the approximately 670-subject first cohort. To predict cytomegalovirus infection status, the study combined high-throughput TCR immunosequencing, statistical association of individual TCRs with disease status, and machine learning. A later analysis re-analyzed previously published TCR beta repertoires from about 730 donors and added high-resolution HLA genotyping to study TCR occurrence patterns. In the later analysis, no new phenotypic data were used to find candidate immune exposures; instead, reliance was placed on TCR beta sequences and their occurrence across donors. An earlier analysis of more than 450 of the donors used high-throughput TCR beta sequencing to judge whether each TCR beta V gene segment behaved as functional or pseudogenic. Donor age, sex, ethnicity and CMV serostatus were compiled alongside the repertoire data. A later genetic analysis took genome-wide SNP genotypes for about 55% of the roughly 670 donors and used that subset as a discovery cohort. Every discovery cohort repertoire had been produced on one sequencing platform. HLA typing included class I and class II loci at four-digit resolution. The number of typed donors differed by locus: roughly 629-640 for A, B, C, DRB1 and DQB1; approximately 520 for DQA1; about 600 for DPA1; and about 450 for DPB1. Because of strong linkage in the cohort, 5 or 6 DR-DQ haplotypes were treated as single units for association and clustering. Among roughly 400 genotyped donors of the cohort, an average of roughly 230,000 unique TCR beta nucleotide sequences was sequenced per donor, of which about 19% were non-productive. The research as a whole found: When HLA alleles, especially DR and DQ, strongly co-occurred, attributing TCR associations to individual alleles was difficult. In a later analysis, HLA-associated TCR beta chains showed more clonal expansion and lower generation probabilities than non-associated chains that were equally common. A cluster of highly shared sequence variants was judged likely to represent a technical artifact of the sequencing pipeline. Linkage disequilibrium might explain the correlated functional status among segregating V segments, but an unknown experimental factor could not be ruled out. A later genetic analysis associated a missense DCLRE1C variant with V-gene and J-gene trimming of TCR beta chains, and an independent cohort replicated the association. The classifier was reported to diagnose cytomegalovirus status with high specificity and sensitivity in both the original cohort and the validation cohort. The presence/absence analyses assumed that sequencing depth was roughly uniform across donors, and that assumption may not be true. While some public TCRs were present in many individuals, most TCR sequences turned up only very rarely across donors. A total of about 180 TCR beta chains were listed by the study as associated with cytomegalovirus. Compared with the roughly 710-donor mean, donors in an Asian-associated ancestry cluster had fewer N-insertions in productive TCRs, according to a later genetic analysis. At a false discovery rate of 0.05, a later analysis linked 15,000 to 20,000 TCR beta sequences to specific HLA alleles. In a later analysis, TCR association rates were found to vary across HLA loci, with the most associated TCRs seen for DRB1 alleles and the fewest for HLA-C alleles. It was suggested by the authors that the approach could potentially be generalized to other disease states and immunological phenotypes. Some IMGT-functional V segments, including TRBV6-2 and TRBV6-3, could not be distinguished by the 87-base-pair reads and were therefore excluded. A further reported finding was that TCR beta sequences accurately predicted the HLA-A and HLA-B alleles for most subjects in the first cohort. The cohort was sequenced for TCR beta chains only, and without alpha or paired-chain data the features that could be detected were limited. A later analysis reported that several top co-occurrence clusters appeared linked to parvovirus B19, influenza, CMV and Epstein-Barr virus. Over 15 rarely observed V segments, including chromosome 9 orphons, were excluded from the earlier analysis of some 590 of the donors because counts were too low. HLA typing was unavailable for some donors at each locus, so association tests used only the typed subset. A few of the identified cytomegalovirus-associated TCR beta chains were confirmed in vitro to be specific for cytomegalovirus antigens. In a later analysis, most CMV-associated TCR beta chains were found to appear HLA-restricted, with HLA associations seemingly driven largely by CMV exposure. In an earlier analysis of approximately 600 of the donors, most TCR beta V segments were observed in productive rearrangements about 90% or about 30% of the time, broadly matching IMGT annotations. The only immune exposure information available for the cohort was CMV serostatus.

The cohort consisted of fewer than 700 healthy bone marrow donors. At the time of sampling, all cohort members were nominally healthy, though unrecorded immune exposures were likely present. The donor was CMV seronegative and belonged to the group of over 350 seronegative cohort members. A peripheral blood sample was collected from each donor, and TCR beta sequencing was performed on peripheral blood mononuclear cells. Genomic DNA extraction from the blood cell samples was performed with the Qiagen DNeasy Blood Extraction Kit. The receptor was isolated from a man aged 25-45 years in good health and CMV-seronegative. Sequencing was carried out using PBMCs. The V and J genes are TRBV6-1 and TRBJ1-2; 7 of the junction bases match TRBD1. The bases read TGTGCCAGCGCCTGGGACAGTGGAAGCTATGGCTACACCTTC. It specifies CASAWDSGSYGYTF.